The T cell receptor beta chain under discussion was sequenced for a study of blood T cell repertoires in COVID-19. TCRdb's table, derived via immunoSEQ multiplex PCR, lists solely in-frame clones and lacks some. The sample holds 270,000 or so clones; more than 85% are singletons and the top ten take less than 3.5%. This CDR3 spans 15 amino acids. Germline V gene sequence: CDR1 MNHEY, CDR2 SVGEGT. The V segment lost 4 bases and the J segment 3 bases; nucleotides outside the gene matches: 8. Sequenced: PBMCs or T cells enriched from blood (not recorded which). The receptor was isolated from a man aged 35 to 55 who had been exposed to COVID-19. The chain carries TRBV6-2 or TRBV6-3 and TRBJ1-1, with 7 bases that match TRBD1. Here the CDR3 reads CASSWGQTLYTEAFF. The CDR3 nucleotides read TGTGCCAGCAGTTGGGGACAGACCTTATACACTGAAGCTTTCTTT.